These 6 T cell receptor beta chains originate from one sample sequenced in a study of blood T cell repertoires in COVID-19. Assay: immunoSEQ multiplex PCR; the TCRdb copy retains only in-frame clones and omits some. The table has 150,000 to 200,000 clones, more than 75% seen once; the top ten hold almost 8.5%. The specimen sequenced was peripheral blood. The origin of the receptors is a woman aged 70 to 79 with acute or convalescent COVID-19.

V gene TRBV24-1 combines with J gene TRBJ1-6, with D unclear. This CDR3 spans 12 amino acids. V shed 2 bases and J shed 7 bases, with 2 bases lying between them. The germline V gene encodes CDR1 KGHDR and CDR2 SFDVKD. The CDR3 protein is CATSDSNSPLHF. The CDR3 DNA reads TGTGCCACCAGTGATTCGAATTCACCCCTCCACTTT.

V usage is TRBV30 and J usage is TRBJ2-1; 7 nucleotides align to TRBD2. CDR1 is GTSNPN and CDR2 is SVGIG in the germline V gene (reference sequence). The length of the CDR3 is 15 residues. V shed 0 bases and J 6 bases; nucleotides not matched to a gene: 8. CDR3 coding DNA: TGTGCCTGGAGTGTACGTGGGAGGGCCCGCAATGAGCAGTTCTTC. Amino acid sequence: CAWSVRGRARNEQFF.

This clone came up a few times. The rearrangement uses TRBV5-1 and TRBJ1-4; 9 bases fit TRBD1. Per the germline V gene, CDR1 is SGHRS and CDR2 is YFSETQ. The CDR3 runs 17 residues. J was trimmed by 6 bases and V by 3 bases; bases with no gene match: 12. The CDR3 spells CASSSTITGGADEKLFF. The CDR3 DNA reads TGCGCCAGCAGCTCTACTATAACAGGGGGCGCTGATGAAAAACTGTTTTTT.

CDR3: CASSLLEGTPYEQYF. The CDR3, as DNA: TGTGCCAGCAGCTTACTAGAGGGAACTCCCTACGAGCAGTACTTC. The chain employs TRBV5-5 and TRBJ2-7, with a possible D match to TRBD2 (5 bases). The CDR3 loop spans 15 amino acids. Germline V gene lookup returns CDR1 SGHKS and CDR2 YYEKEE (reference sequence). V lost 2 bases and J lost 2, with 14 bases in between.

This chain uses TRBV29-1 with TRBJ2-3; 10 bases agree with TRBD1. V trimming: 4 bases; J trimming: 4 bases; junction bases outside the gene matches: 2. Germline assignment: CDR1 SQVTM and CDR2 ANQGSEA. CDR3 length: 13 residues. The DNA of the CDR3 is TGCAGCGTTGGGACAGGGGGAGCAGATACGCAGTATTTT. Its protein product is CSVGTGGADTQYF.

The rearrangement uses TRBV4-1 and TRBJ2-7; the D gene is possibly TRBD2 (5 bases). This CDR3 contains 14 residues. Deletions cut 1 base from V and 2 bases from J, with 9 bases between. Germline loops: CDR1 MGHRA, CDR2 YSYEKL. CDR3 sequence reads: CASSQGSGTYEQYF. The CDR3 DNA sequence: TGCGCCAGCAGCCAAGGCAGCGGAACCTACGAGCAGTACTTC.